Following are 25 T cell receptor beta chains from one sample sequenced in a study of T cells in Graves' hyperthyroidism and ophthalmopathy. The investigators amplified TCR beta CDR3 regions from RNA transcripts. The primer set for the first-round RT-PCR of the TCR CDR3 was HTBI. From the multiplex PCR reads, TCRdb called clonotypes with MiXCR, one entry per CDR3 protein. The sample records about 480,000 distinct CDR3 sequences, 13% to 15% being singletons. Sequencing was done on a sample of blood. These receptors were taken from a woman aged 18-35 years with Graves' hyperthyroidism.

This clonotype was seen repeatedly, ten times or more. The rearrangement links TRBV19 to TRBJ1-1, with D perhaps matching TRBD1 (6 bases). The germline V gene has CDR1 LNHDA and CDR2 SQIVND (reference sequence). Trimming removed 2 bases at V and 6 bases at J, with 10 bases between. This CDR3 region has 13 residues. The CDR3 spells CASSISQGSEAFF. The CDR3 DNA reads as TGTGCCAGTAGTATATCACAGGGTTCTGAAGCTTTCTTT.

This clonotype was seen once. This rearrangement joins TRBV5-5 to TRBJ2-1; D remains unclear. The CDR3 has 16 residues. V was clipped by 1 base and J by 0 bases, with 11 bases between them. Germline V gene lookup returns CDR1 SGHKS and CDR2 YYEKEE (reference sequence). CDR3 DNA: TGTGCCAGCAGCTTGACGAGCGTTAGCTCCTACAATGAGCAGTTCTTC. As protein: CASSLTSVSSYNEQFF.

Here the CDR3 reads CSVEGADGFNTEAFF. The CDR3, as DNA: TGCAGCGTTGAAGGAGCCGACGGATTTAACACTGAAGCTTTCTTT. The chain couples TRBV29-1 to TRBJ1-1; D not resolved. The CDR3 loop spans 15 amino acids. Germline assignment: CDR1 SQVTM and CDR2 ANQGSEA. Trimming took 1 base from V and 2 from J, leaving 14 bases between them.

This clonotype was counted many times. This sequence joins TRBV11-2 and TRBJ1-2; maybe TRBD1 (6 bases). Between the trimmed V and J ends, which lost 5 bases and 9 bases, there was a span of 25 bases. Germline V gives CDR1 SGHAT, CDR2 FQNNGV. The CDR3 extends over 16 amino acids. CDR3 bases: TGTGCCAGCAGCGGATACGGGGGCCCGAGGCTGAGGAGCTACACCTTC. Amino acid sequence: CASSGYGGPRLRSYTF.

This clonotype was counted many times. V usage is TRBV12-3 or TRBV12-4 and J usage is TRBJ2-7, with 10 positions matching TRBD2. V lost 3 bases, J lost 2 bases, and 4 bases stayed unmatched. This CDR3 has 15 residues. The CDR3 region has the DNA TGTGCCAGCAGTTTCGGGCTAGCGGGAGCCTACGAGCAGTACGTC. The encoded protein is CASSFGLAGAYEQYV.

This clonotype occurred many times. This chain links TRBV27 with TRBJ2-6, with TRBD1 as a possible D gene (6 bases). Per germline, CDR1 MNHEY and CDR2 SMNVEV (reference sequence). CDR3 size: 14 residues. Trimming took off 3 bases at V and 4 bases at J, with 7 bases between the two ends. The CDR3 region has the DNA TGTGCCAGCAGTTTCGGACAGGGGGCCAACGTCCTGACTTTC. Translating gives CASSFGQGANVLTF.

This clonotype was seen many times. This chain links TRBV2 with TRBJ2-7, with D uncertain. With 2 bases removed from V and 2 bases from J, the gap between germline ends came to 7 bases. CDR3 size: 13 residues. The germline V gene encodes CDR1 SNHLY and CDR2 FYNNEI. The CDR3 loop is CASSEPQAYEQYF. The CDR3 DNA reads as TGTGCCAGCAGTGAACCGCAGGCCTACGAGCAGTACTTC.

This clonotype was counted ten times or more. The chain uses TRBV28 and TRBJ1-4, with D possibly being TRBD1 (6 bases). Per the germline V gene, CDR1 is MDHEN and CDR2 is SYDVKM. Trimming removed 4 bases from V and 13 bases from J, with 19 bases in between. This CDR3 comprises 14 residues. CDR3 sequence (DNA): TGTGCCAGCAGTTCCCCAAACCGGGGGCCGAGACTGTTTTTT. Translated: CASSSPNRGPRLFF.

In its sample, this clonotype was seen many times. The gene calls are TRBV30 and TRBJ2-1; D gene ambiguous. This CDR3 has 13 amino acids. The V and J ends lost 3 bases and 7 bases respectively, with 13 bases between them. Germline CDR1 reads GTSNPN; CDR2 reads SVGIG (reference sequence). The CDR3 sequence: CAWRGWSGNEQFF. Written as DNA, the CDR3 is TGTGCCTGGAGAGGCTGGTCCGGGAATGAGCAGTTCTTC.

This clonotype was counted at least ten times. The V and J genes are TRBV18 and TRBJ2-7; 8 positions agree with TRBD1. The CDR3 is made up of 14 amino acids. Per germline, CDR1 KGHSH and CDR2 LQKENI. V was clipped by 3 bases and J by 4 bases; unmatched bases: 5. CDR3 residues: CASSPPDRVYEQYF. The CDR3 DNA follows: TGTGCCAGCTCACCCCCGGACAGGGTGTACGAGCAGTACTTC.

The chain uses TRBV4-1 and TRBJ1-2; 8 nucleotides align to TRBD1. This CDR3 has 15 amino acids. The germline V gene encodes CDR1 MGHRA and CDR2 YSYEKL. Trimming took 1 base from V and 7 from J; bases not matched to a gene: 8. The CDR3 spells CASSQATGDPGGYTF. For the CDR3, the DNA is TGCGCCAGCAGCCAAGCGACAGGGGACCCTGGTGGCTACACCTTC.

This clonotype was detected many times. The chain employs TRBV30 and TRBJ1-1, with D unresolved. Germline CDR1 GTSNPN, CDR2 SVGIG (reference sequence). This CDR3 spans 13 amino acids. V dropped 3 bases and J dropped 3 bases, with 11 bases sitting between them. The CDR3 loop reads CAWREGPYTEAFF. The CDR3 DNA sequence: TGTGCCTGGAGGGAGGGCCCTTACACTGAAGCTTTCTTT.

At least ten counts were recorded for this clonotype. J is TRBJ2-6 and V is TRBV29-1; 10 nucleotides align to TRBD2. Germline CDR1 SQVTM, CDR2 ANQGSEA. The J segment lost 4 bases and the V segment lost 5 bases, leaving 5 bases of the junction unmatched. The CDR3 runs to 15 residues. As DNA, the CDR3 is TGCAGCGTTTCTAGCGGGAGCTCCGGGGCCAACGTCCTGACTTTC. It encodes CSVSSGSSGANVLTF.

This clonotype has ten or more counts. V and J are TRBV12-3 or TRBV12-4 and TRBJ2-6; weak D call: TRBD1 (5 bases). V dropped 3 bases and J dropped 3 bases, with 9 bases sitting between them. This CDR3 contains 15 residues. In DNA form, the CDR3 reads TGTGCCAGCAGTTTGGTGGGGCTTGGGGCCAACGTCCTGACTTTC. It translates to CASSLVGLGANVLTF.

This clonotype was detected ten times or more. The J gene is TRBJ1-4, the V gene TRBV7-2; D might be TRBD1 (6 bases). Germline V gene sequence: CDR1 SGHTA, CDR2 FQGNSA. Trimming left V 1 base short and J 6 bases short, with 12 bases between. This CDR3 has 15 amino acids. This CDR3 reads CASSLGRQDYEKLFF. DNA for the CDR3: TGTGCCAGCAGCTTAGGGAGACAGGATTATGAAAAACTGTTTTTT.

The table lists this clonotype with a few counts. This chain uses TRBV5-1 with TRBJ2-5; 12 bases are a match to TRBD2. CDR3 length equals 15 residues. V was clipped by 1 base and J by 3 bases; unmatched bases: 1. Per the germline V gene, CDR1 is SGHRS and CDR2 is YFSETQ. The DNA of the CDR3 is TGCGCCAGCAGCTTGAGGACTAGCGGGAAAGAGACCCAGTACTTC. Its translation: CASSLRTSGKETQYF. The whole variable domain, remainder taken from reference TRBV5-1 and TRBJ2-5, is KAGVTQTPRYLIKTRGQQVTLSCSPISGHRSVSWYQQTPGQGLQFLFEYFSETQRNKGNFPGRFSGRQFSNSRSEMNVSTLELGDSALYLCASSLRTSGKETQYFGPGTRLLVL.

In this sample, this clonotype turned up many times. V is TRBV20-1 and J is TRBJ2-3, with D tentatively TRBD1 or TRBD2 (5 bases each). Per germline, CDR1 DFQATT and CDR2 SNEGSKA (reference sequence). V was trimmed by 2 bases and J by 4 bases, leaving 7 bases between them. CDR3 length: 12 amino acids. This CDR3 is CSARQGADTQYF. The DNA of the CDR3 is TGCAGTGCTAGACAGGGAGCAGATACGCAGTATTTT.

In nucleotides, the CDR3 is TGTGCCAGCAGCTCGCCGGGACAGGGTTCCTACGAGCAGTACTTC. The encoded protein is CASSSPGQGSYEQYF. V usage is TRBV11-3 and J usage is TRBJ2-7; TRBD1 aligns across 9 bases. The CDR3 contains 15 residues. Trimming removed 4 bases from V and 1 base from J; junction bases left unmatched: 5. The V gene's germline CDR1 is SGHNT and CDR2 YENEEA. The variable domain in full, completed from reference TRBV11-3 and TRBJ2-7, reads EAGVVQSPRYKIIEKKQPVAFWCNPISGHNTLYWYLQNLGQGPELLIRYENEEAVDDSQLPKDRFSAERLKGVDSTLKIQPAELGDSAVYLCASSSPGQGSYEQYFGPGTRLTVT.

This clonotype has at least ten counts. The V gene is TRBV5-6, the J gene TRBJ2-5, with TRBD1 identical over 11 bases. The V gene end was trimmed by 3 bases and the J gene end by 2 bases; junction bases not matched to a gene: 6. The CDR3 sequence is 16 residues long. Germline values: CDR1 SGHDT, CDR2 YYEEEE. This CDR3 is CASSYGTGGGQETQYF. As DNA, the CDR3 is TGTGCCAGCAGCTACGGGACAGGGGGAGGACAAGAGACCCAGTACTTC.

This clonotype was observed at least ten times. The chain combines TRBV29-1 with TRBJ2-1; 10 bases fit TRBD2. Per the germline V gene, CDR1 is SQVTM and CDR2 is ANQGSEA. Losses at the gene ends were 5 bases for V and 6 bases for J; bases not matched to a gene: 7. The CDR3 is made up of 14 amino acids. CDR3 protein: CSVFGTSAPNEQFF. The CDR3 DNA is TGCAGCGTTTTCGGGACTAGCGCACCCAATGAGCAGTTCTTC.

This clonotype showed up many times. The gene calls are TRBV4-1 and TRBJ2-7; 7 nucleotides line up with TRBD1. Germline assignment: CDR1 MGHRA and CDR2 YSYEKL. The CDR3 has 14 residues. With V trimmed by 7 bases and J by 3 bases, 9 bases remained unmatched. This chain's CDR3 is CASTAAGGFYEQYF. For the CDR3, the DNA is TGCGCCAGCACAGCGGCAGGGGGATTCTACGAGCAGTACTTC.

This clonotype was seen more than once but under ten times. The chain employs TRBV30 and TRBJ2-5; maybe TRBD2 (5 bases). The V gene lost 2 bases and the J gene lost 8 bases, with 15 bases spanning the gap. There are 13 residues in the CDR3. Germline V gives CDR1 GTSNPN, CDR2 SVGIG (reference sequence). The CDR3 loop reads CAWSKILEGTQYF. The CDR3 DNA is TGTGCCTGGAGTAAGATACTAGAAGGAACCCAGTACTTC.

Many counts were recorded for this clonotype. This rearrangement joins TRBV20-1 to TRBJ2-3, with 8 positions matching TRBD2. Germline V gene lookup returns CDR1 DFQATT and CDR2 SNEGSKA (reference sequence). This CDR3 spans 15 amino acids. V gave up 4 bases and J gave up 3 bases; unmatched junction bases: 9. CDR3 nucleotides: TGCAGTGCTAACCCCCCAGCGGGAGTGACAGATACGCAGTATTTT. It translates to CSANPPAGVTDTQYF.

This clonotype was recorded many times. The rearrangement uses TRBV30 and TRBJ2-2, with 9 bases identical to TRBD1. J gave up 7 bases and V 3 bases, and 12 bases lay outside the gene matches. CDR3 length: 16 residues. Per germline, CDR1 GTSNPN and CDR2 SVGIG (reference sequence). The CDR3 nucleotides are TGTGCCTGGAGGGATACTGGGACAGGGCGAAACGGGGAGCTGTTTTTT. It yields the protein CAWRDTGTGRNGELFF.

This clonotype was seen ten or more times. The V call is TRBV29-1, the J call TRBJ2-1; D possibly corresponds to TRBD2 (6 bases). Trimming left V 4 bases short and J 7 bases short, with 17 bases between. CDR3 length: 14 residues. Per the germline V gene, CDR1 is SQVTM and CDR2 is ANQGSEA. The CDR3 loop is CSVVPRDSRNEQFF. CDR3 nucleotides: TGCAGCGTTGTCCCCCGGGACTCCAGGAATGAGCAGTTCTTC.